These 26 T cell receptor beta chains share one sample of origin, sequenced in a study of T cells in Graves' hyperthyroidism and ophthalmopathy. Amplified TCR beta CDR3 regions came from RNA transcripts. The TCR CDR3 was amplified in a first-round RT-PCR using the HTBI primer set. TCRdb reprocessed the multiplex PCR reads via MiXCR and lists one record per CDR3 protein. The table records more than 550,000 distinct CDR3 sequences, 45% of them present only once. The sample comprised peripheral blood or thyroid tissue (not recorded which). The receptor source for this set is an adult man with Graves' disease, either hyperthyroidism or ophthalmopathy (not recorded which).

A word on this clonotype: A clone one base away is much larger, so this may be a read error. CDR3 DNA sequence: TGTGCCAGCAGTGATATGACAGTGGACTACGAGCAGTACTTC. Translation gives CASSDMTVDYEQYF. The chain joins TRBV6-1 to TRBJ2-7, with a possible D match to TRBD1 (5 bases). CDR3 length equals 14 residues. Trimming pared 3 bases from V and 3 bases from J, leaving 12 bases between. Per germline, CDR1 MNHNS and CDR2 SASEGT.

The chain links TRBV19 to TRBJ1-2; TRBD1 is a possible D gene (5 bases). The CDR3 is 14 residues long. V gave up 4 bases and J gave up 4 bases, with 13 bases separating them. Germline CDR1 is LNHDA and CDR2 is SQIVND (reference sequence). The CDR3 region has the DNA TGTGCCAGTAGTACCCGGGACCTATTCTATGGCTACACCTTC. It translates to CASSTRDLFYGYTF.

The chain has TRBV7-9 and TRBJ1-1, with 7 bases aligning to TRBD1. Germline V CDR1 and CDR2: SEHNR, FQNEAQ (reference sequence). Unmatched junction bases numbered 12, after V lost 5 bases and J lost 0 bases. The CDR3 loop spans 17 amino acids. The CDR3 sequence: CASSLPTDRVVNTEAFF. The DNA for the CDR3 is TGTGCCAGCAGCCTCCCAACAGACAGGGTGGTGAACACTGAAGCTTTCTTT.

This clonotype was detected a few times. J is TRBJ2-6 and V is TRBV5-1; D uncertain. The ends were cut back, 0 bases at V and 4 bases at J, with 8 bases in the middle. The CDR3 has 15 amino acids. Germline CDR1 reads SGHRS; CDR2 reads YFSETQ. The CDR3 nucleotides are TGCGCCAGCAGCTTGGGAGCGACCGGGGCCAACGTCCTGACTTTC. As protein: CASSLGATGANVLTF. The whole variable domain, filled in from reference TRBV5-1 and TRBJ2-6, reads KAGVTQTPRYLIKTRGQQVTLSCSPISGHRSVSWYQQTPGQGLQFLFEYFSETQRNKGNFPGRFSGRQFSNSRSEMNVSTLELGDSALYLCASSLGATGANVLTFGAGSRLTVL.

The chain uses TRBV19 and TRBJ2-7; the match to TRBD1 covers 11 bases. This CDR3 comprises 14 residues. The V gene end was trimmed by 4 bases and the J gene end by 7 bases; junction bases not matched to a gene: 6. Germline V gene data show CDR1 as LNHDA and CDR2 as SQIVND (reference sequence). CDR3 region: CASSRTGGTGEQYF. For the CDR3, the DNA is TGTGCCAGTAGTAGGACAGGGGGCACCGGGGAGCAGTACTTC. The full variable domain, in which reference TRBV19 and TRBJ2-7 provide the parts outside the CDR3, is DGGITQSPKYLFRKEGQNVTLSCEQNLNHDAMYWYRQDPGQGLRLIYYSQIVNDFQKGDIAEGYSVSREKKESFPLTVTSAQKNPTAFYLCASSRTGGTGEQYFGPGTRLTVT.

The V call is TRBV25-1, the J call TRBJ1-6, with 7 nucleotides matching TRBD1. Germline assignment: CDR1 MGHDK and CDR2 SYGVNS. The CDR3 is 13 amino acids. V lost 11 bases and J lost 7; bases outside the gene matches: 8. The CDR3 protein is CAGTGAKNSPLHF. The CDR3 bases are TGTGCCGGTACAGGGGCAAAGAATTCACCCCTCCACTTT.

The chain carries TRBV2 and TRBJ1-5; D gene ambiguous. The V and J ends lost 6 bases and 0 bases respectively, with 9 bases between them. The CDR3 is 14 amino acids. Germline CDR1 SNHLY, CDR2 FYNNEI. The chain's CDR3 is CASRKDLSNQPQHF. The CDR3 region has the DNA TGTGCCAGCAGAAAGGACCTTAGCAATCAGCCCCAGCATTTT.

Turning to this clonotype: A much larger clonotype is one base distant, so this may be a read error. No conserved phenylalanine or tryptophan is present at the end of the CDR3, so a read error is the likely explanation. This chain joins TRBV7-6 and TRBJ1-4; no firm D call. This CDR3 spans 15 amino acids. In germline, CDR1 is SGHVS, CDR2 FNYEAQ. V was clipped by 1 base and J by 5 bases, with 11 bases between them. The CDR3 loop reads CASSLGRGFNEKLFL. CDR3 nucleotides: TGTGCCAGCAGCTTAGGTCGGGGTTTCAATGAAAAACTGTTTCTT.

This clonotype occurred many times. The CDR3 reads CASSTDRGRTFF. CDR3 sequence (DNA): TGTGCCAGCAGCACCGACAGGGGACGAACTTTCTTT. This chain joins TRBV13 and TRBJ1-1; the match to TRBD1 covers 8 bases. Per germline, CDR1 PRHDT and CDR2 FYEKMQ (reference sequence). V was clipped by 5 bases and J by 12 bases; unmatched bases: 8. There are 12 residues in the CDR3.

This clonotype was counted many times. The chain combines TRBV7-6 with TRBJ2-7; D assignment may be TRBD1 or TRBD2 (6 bases each). The CDR3 is made up of 15 amino acids. V lost 5 bases, J lost 3 bases, and 17 bases lay in between. The V gene's germline CDR1 is SGHVS and CDR2 FNYEAQ. This CDR3 reads CASSQRGGIGYEQYF. The CDR3, as DNA: TGTGCCAGCAGCCAACGAGGGGGGATCGGCTACGAGCAGTACTTC.

In its sample, this clonotype was seen a few times. V and J are TRBV19 and TRBJ2-1, with D unresolved. Germline CDR1 LNHDA, CDR2 SQIVND (reference sequence). This CDR3 is 12 amino acids long. The V end was cut by 3 bases, the J end by 7 bases, with 7 bases between. The CDR3 DNA reads TGTGCCAGTAGTATTGCGGTGAATGAGCAGTTCTTC. Translating gives CASSIAVNEQFF.

The chain carries TRBV20-1 and TRBJ2-5; D possibly uses TRBD1 or TRBD2 (7 bases each). Germline values: CDR1 DFQATT, CDR2 SNEGSKA (reference sequence). The germline V and J ends were trimmed by 5 bases and 5 bases, with 18 bases remaining between them. The CDR3 runs to 14 residues. The CDR3 nucleotides read TGCAGTGCTTCCTTTGGCCAGGGGGGGGAGACCCAGTACTTC. Its protein product is CSASFGQGGETQYF.

This chain's CDR3 is CASSGMGLAGGLQFF. The CDR3, as DNA: TGTGCCAGCAGCGGAATGGGACTAGCGGGGGGGCTGCAGTTCTTC. This chain uses TRBV7-9 with TRBJ2-1, with 16 nucleotides matching TRBD2. The CDR3 runs to 15 residues. V dropped 5 bases and J dropped 12; count of bases not matched to a gene: 7. Germline V gene lookup returns CDR1 SEHNR and CDR2 FQNEAQ (reference sequence).

The chain combines TRBV2 with TRBJ2-7; TRBD1 might be the D (5 bases). V was trimmed by 5 bases and J by 1 base, leaving 15 bases between them. Germline CDR1 reads SNHLY; CDR2 reads FYNNEI. There are 15 residues in the CDR3. The CDR3 spells CASSFSGKLSYEQYF. CDR3 DNA: TGTGCCAGCAGTTTTTCAGGGAAACTTTCCTACGAGCAGTACTTC.

This clonotype was found a few times. The genes are TRBV7-9 and TRBJ2-7; D is ambiguous. The CDR3 length is 15 residues. V lost 2 bases and J lost 0, with 11 bases in between. The germline V gene encodes CDR1 SEHNR and CDR2 FQNEAQ (reference sequence). CDR3 region: CASSLLGTHSYEQYF. Written as DNA, the CDR3 is TGTGCCAGCAGCTTACTAGGCACCCACTCCTACGAGCAGTACTTC. The full variable domain, rest sourced from reference TRBV7-9 and TRBJ2-7, is DTGVSQNPRHKITKRGQNVTFRCDPISEHNRLYWYRQTLGQGPEFLTYFQNEAQLEKSRLLSDRFSAERPKGSFSTLEIQRTEQGDSAMYLCASSLLGTHSYEQYFGPGTRLTVT.

This clonotype was counted only a few times. The chain recombines TRBV7-9 with TRBJ2-5, with D possibly matching TRBD1 (5 bases). The length of the CDR3 is 16 residues. The germline CDR1 and CDR2 sequences are SEHNR and FQNEAQ (reference sequence). The V end was cut by 3 bases, the J end by 2 bases, with 16 bases between. CDR3 region: CASSLVVGPAQETQYF. For the CDR3, the DNA is TGTGCCAGCAGCTTGGTTGTGGGGCCCGCTCAAGAGACCCAGTACTTC.

This clonotype was observed at least ten times. The V and J genes are TRBV7-9 and TRBJ2-7; D may correspond to TRBD1 or TRBD2 (6 bases each). The CDR3 is 13 residues long. V dropped 5 bases and J dropped 5 bases, with 13 bases sitting between them. Germline CDR1 and CDR2: SEHNR and FQNEAQ (reference sequence). The CDR3 DNA sequence: TGTGCCAGCAGCCCTCCGGGGGCGGACGAGCAGTACTTC. Its translation is CASSPPGADEQYF.

The chain joins TRBV15 to TRBJ2-5; D call uncertain. This CDR3 has 12 residues. CDR1 is LNHNV, CDR2 YYDKDF, per germline (reference sequence). V gave up 3 bases and J gave up 4 bases, with 6 bases separating them. CDR3 DNA: TGTGCCACCAGCAGTGAAGGAGAGACCCAGTACTTC. Its translation: CATSSEGETQYF.

The rearrangement links TRBV7-9 to TRBJ2-7; TRBD1 or TRBD2 may be the D gene (5 bases each). This CDR3 region has 16 residues. V lost 6 bases and J lost 0, with 18 bases in between. Germline assignment: CDR1 SEHNR and CDR2 FQNEAQ (reference sequence). Written as DNA, the CDR3 is TGTGCCAGCAGATCGGATCATGGGACCGACTCCTACGAGCAGTACTTC. Translated: CASRSDHGTDSYEQYF.

The chain combines TRBV9 with TRBJ1-1, with D possibly being TRBD1 (5 bases). Per germline, CDR1 SGDLS and CDR2 YYNGEE. This CDR3 region has 13 residues. The V and J ends lost 2 bases and 11 bases respectively, with 16 bases between them. CDR3 sequence reads: CASSVSGRDGAFF. The CDR3 DNA sequence: TGTGCCAGCAGCGTTTCAGGGAGGGATGGGGCTTTCTTT.

This clonotype was seen many times. The chain carries TRBV7-2 and TRBJ1-1, with TRBD1 as a possible D gene (6 bases). V gave up 8 bases and J gave up 2 bases, with 12 bases separating them. CDR1 SGHTA and CDR2 FQGNSA come from the germline V gene. The CDR3 length is 13 residues. CDR3 DNA: TGTGCCAGCGGCCGGACAGCAAACACTGAAGCTTTCTTT. Protein sequence: CASGRTANTEAFF.

The chain is built from TRBV10-2 and TRBJ2-5; D is perhaps TRBD2 (5 bases). The germline V gene has CDR1 WSHSY and CDR2 SAAADI. There are 16 residues in the CDR3. Trimming removed 1 base at V and 0 bases at J, with 12 bases between. For the CDR3, the DNA is TGCGCCAGCAGTGAGTTAGCGTCAACGTACCAAGAGACCCAGTACTTC. Its translation is CASSELASTYQETQYF.

This clonotype was observed at least ten times. The chain couples TRBV7-2 to TRBJ1-6; D gene unclear. CDR3 size: 15 residues. V was cut by 0 bases and J by 6 bases, with 9 bases left in between. CDR1 and CDR2 from the germline V gene are SGHTA and FQGNSA. CDR3 region: CASSLAPGINSPLHF. CDR3 nucleotides: TGTGCCAGCAGCTTAGCGCCCGGGATTAATTCACCCCTCCACTTT.

A remark on this clonotype: It may be a read error: a sequence one base away is much more abundant. The chain links TRBV9 to TRBJ1-3, with D uncertain. Trimming removed 0 bases at V and 0 bases at J, with 4 bases between. CDR3 length equals 14 residues. Germline V gene sequence: CDR1 SGDLS, CDR2 YYNGEE. CDR3 residues: CASSVDDSGNTIYF. The CDR3 region has the DNA TGTGCCAGCAGCGTAGACGACTCTGGAAACACCATATATTTT. Supplemented by reference TRBV9 and TRBJ1-3, the full variable domain reads DSGVTQTPKHLITATGQRVTLRCSPRSGDLSVYWYQQSLDQGLQFLIQYYNGEERAKGNILERFSAQQFPDLHSELNLSSLELGDSALYFCASSVDDSGNTIYFGEGSWLTVV.

The CDR3 DNA reads TGTGCCAGCAATCAGGTGAGGACTAATGAAAAACTGTTTTTT. Its protein product is CASNQVRTNEKLFF. The chain carries TRBV7-6 and TRBJ1-4; D is ambiguous. The V and J ends lost 7 bases and 2 bases respectively, with 11 bases between them. Germline assignment: CDR1 SGHVS and CDR2 FNYEAQ. The CDR3 sequence is 14 residues long. The whole variable domain, filled in from reference TRBV7-6 and TRBJ1-4, reads GAGVSQSPRYKVTKRGQDVALRCDPISGHVSLYWYRQALGQGPEFLTYFNYEAQQDKSGLPNDRFSAERPEGSISTLTIQRTEQRDSAMYRCASNQVRTNEKLFFGSGTQLSVL.

The J gene is TRBJ1-1, the V gene TRBV7-9, with D unclear. The CDR3 is 15 amino acids. V was trimmed by 5 bases and J by 9 bases, leaving 22 bases between them. The germline gives CDR1 SEHNR, CDR2 FQNEAQ (reference sequence). The CDR3 sequence is CASSPDPASGIKAFF. CDR3 coding DNA: TGTGCCAGCAGCCCTGACCCGGCATCCGGGATAAAAGCTTTCTTT. Full variable domain (remainder filled in from reference TRBV7-9 and TRBJ1-1): DTGVSQNPRHKITKRGQNVTFRCDPISEHNRLYWYRQTLGQGPEFLTYFQNEAQLEKSRLLSDRFSAERPKGSFSTLEIQRTEQGDSAMYLCASSPDPASGIKAFFGQGTRLTVV.